This T cell receptor (beta chain) originates from a study of lymphopenia after photon versus proton radiotherapy. Notes on the study in general: Relative stability marked proton patients; photon patients lost diversity and naive cells. Authors raise, but do not show, better survival with proton therapy.

Sequencing used immunoSEQ multiplex PCR; TCRdb keeps in-frame clones, though not all of them. The sample contains 15,000 to 20,000 clones, 75% to 90% of which appear only once. This clone occurred a few times. Its antigen is not identified. The identical CDR3 is also encoded by other nucleotide sequences in the sample. The germline V gene encodes CDR1 GTSNPN and CDR2 SVGIG (reference sequence). The J segment lost 1 base and the V segment lost 5 bases, leaving 12 bases of the junction unmatched. The CDR3 spans 16 residues. The V call is TRBV30, the J call TRBJ2-7; TRBD2 matches at 9 bases. This receptor was taken from an older woman with cholangiocarcinoma. Some clones in this sample may be carry-over from other donors' samples. Sequencing used peripheral blood, obtained from a patient treated with proton-based radiotherapy. In nucleotides, the CDR3 is TGTGCCTGGGCAGGTCGGGCGGGGGGGAAGTCCTACGAGCAGTACTTC. The encoded protein is CAWAGRAGGKSYEQYF.